This TCR beta chain comes out of a study of patients and donors after allogeneic stem cell transplantation. TCRdb used MiXCR to reprocess the RT-PCR reads, holding one entry per CDR3 protein. Of 200,000 to 250,000 distinct CDR3 sequences in the sample, 12% to 15% were seen once. This receptor was identified in a human donor who was either an allogeneic HSCT recipient or a stem cell or donor lymphocyte infusion donor (not recorded which). It is not recorded whose cells these are; they may come from a transplant donor. Material: blood, either unsorted or a sorted T cell fraction (not recorded which).

The CDR3 DNA sequence: TGTGCCAGCAGCCCCGAAAGGGGAGGATCCTACGAGCAGTACTTC. Amino acids: CASSPERGGSYEQYF. The V and J genes are TRBV11-2 and TRBJ2-7; the D gene is possibly TRBD2 (6 bases). The length of the CDR3 is 15 residues. Per germline, CDR1 SGHAT and CDR2 FQNNGV. Trimming shortened V by 5 bases and J by 1 base, and 15 bases separated the two germline ends.